This T cell receptor (beta chain) was obtained from a study of T cells in Graves' hyperthyroidism and ophthalmopathy. In its sample, this clonotype was seen many times. Its antigen is still unknown. RNA transcripts yielded amplified TCR beta CDR3 regions. Researchers ran a first-round RT-PCR on the TCR CDR3 using the HTBI primer set. TCRdb re-analysed the multiplex PCR reads in MiXCR, keeping a single row per CDR3 protein. Of around 610,000 distinct CDR3 sequences in the sample, under 15% were seen once. Germline V gives CDR1 SQVTM, CDR2 ANQGSEA. The CDR3 sequence is 13 residues long. Trimming cost V 6 bases and J 5 bases, with 17 bases left between them. Whole-study findings and limits: Among thyroid clonotypes expanded above 0.001, most also appeared in blood.

Ophthalmopathy cases scored 3 or more on the Clinical Activity Score and 4 or more on NOSPECS grade, with duration below 3 months. This receptor was taken from a woman aged 40 to 55 with Graves' ophthalmopathy. This chain connects TRBV29-1 to TRBJ2-7; maybe TRBD1 (6 bases). The material sequenced was blood. The CDR3 nucleotides read TGCAGCGTCGCAACAGGGATGCTGAACGAGCAGTACTTC. Protein sequence: CSVATGMLNEQYF.